This entry describes one TCR beta chain. The antigen is not known. This entry comes from a study of T cell responses to AZD1222 COVID-19 vaccine. Study results and limitations: With two AZD1222 doses given, Spike-specific TCR breadth and depth both rose. Clonal diversity was possibly underestimated; the donors were predominantly white British and more often female. Vaccine-related CD4 TCRs covered spike, predominating at 160-218 and 743-854.

The protocol was immunoSEQ multiplex PCR, while the TCRdb copy is restricted to in-frame clones and leaves out a portion. The sample holds fewer than 120,000 clones, roughly 90% seen once. The junction had 3 bases not matched to a gene; V was cut back by 5 bases and J by 3 bases. Germline CDR1 reads MNHEY; CDR2 reads SVGAGI. The CDR3 contains 15 residues. Recipients boosted at about 4 weeks or about 12 weeks are pooled. The clonotype comes from an adult who received the AZD1222 COVID-19 vaccine. This chain links TRBV6-5 with TRBJ2-5, with TRBD2 identical over 13 bases. Sample: peripheral blood, taken 28 days after the second AZD1222 dose. The CDR3: CASSNGLAGEETQYF. For the CDR3, the DNA is TGTGCCAGCAGTAACGGACTAGCGGGGGAAGAGACCCAGTACTTC.